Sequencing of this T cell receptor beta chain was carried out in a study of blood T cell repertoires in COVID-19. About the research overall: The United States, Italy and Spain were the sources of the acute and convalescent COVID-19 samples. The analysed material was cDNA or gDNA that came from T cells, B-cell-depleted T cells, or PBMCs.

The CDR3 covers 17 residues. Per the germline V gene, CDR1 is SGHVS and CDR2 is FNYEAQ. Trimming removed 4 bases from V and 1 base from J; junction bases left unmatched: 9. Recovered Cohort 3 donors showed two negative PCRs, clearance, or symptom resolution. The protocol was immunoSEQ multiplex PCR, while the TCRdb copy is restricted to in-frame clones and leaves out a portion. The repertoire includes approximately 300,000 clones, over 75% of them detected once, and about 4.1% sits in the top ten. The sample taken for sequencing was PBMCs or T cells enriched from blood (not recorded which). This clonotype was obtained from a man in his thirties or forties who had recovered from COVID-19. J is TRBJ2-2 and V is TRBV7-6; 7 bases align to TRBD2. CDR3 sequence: CASSYPGSGVNTGELFF. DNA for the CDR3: TGTGCCAGCAGCTACCCGGGAAGCGGGGTGAACACCGGGGAGCTGTTTTTT.